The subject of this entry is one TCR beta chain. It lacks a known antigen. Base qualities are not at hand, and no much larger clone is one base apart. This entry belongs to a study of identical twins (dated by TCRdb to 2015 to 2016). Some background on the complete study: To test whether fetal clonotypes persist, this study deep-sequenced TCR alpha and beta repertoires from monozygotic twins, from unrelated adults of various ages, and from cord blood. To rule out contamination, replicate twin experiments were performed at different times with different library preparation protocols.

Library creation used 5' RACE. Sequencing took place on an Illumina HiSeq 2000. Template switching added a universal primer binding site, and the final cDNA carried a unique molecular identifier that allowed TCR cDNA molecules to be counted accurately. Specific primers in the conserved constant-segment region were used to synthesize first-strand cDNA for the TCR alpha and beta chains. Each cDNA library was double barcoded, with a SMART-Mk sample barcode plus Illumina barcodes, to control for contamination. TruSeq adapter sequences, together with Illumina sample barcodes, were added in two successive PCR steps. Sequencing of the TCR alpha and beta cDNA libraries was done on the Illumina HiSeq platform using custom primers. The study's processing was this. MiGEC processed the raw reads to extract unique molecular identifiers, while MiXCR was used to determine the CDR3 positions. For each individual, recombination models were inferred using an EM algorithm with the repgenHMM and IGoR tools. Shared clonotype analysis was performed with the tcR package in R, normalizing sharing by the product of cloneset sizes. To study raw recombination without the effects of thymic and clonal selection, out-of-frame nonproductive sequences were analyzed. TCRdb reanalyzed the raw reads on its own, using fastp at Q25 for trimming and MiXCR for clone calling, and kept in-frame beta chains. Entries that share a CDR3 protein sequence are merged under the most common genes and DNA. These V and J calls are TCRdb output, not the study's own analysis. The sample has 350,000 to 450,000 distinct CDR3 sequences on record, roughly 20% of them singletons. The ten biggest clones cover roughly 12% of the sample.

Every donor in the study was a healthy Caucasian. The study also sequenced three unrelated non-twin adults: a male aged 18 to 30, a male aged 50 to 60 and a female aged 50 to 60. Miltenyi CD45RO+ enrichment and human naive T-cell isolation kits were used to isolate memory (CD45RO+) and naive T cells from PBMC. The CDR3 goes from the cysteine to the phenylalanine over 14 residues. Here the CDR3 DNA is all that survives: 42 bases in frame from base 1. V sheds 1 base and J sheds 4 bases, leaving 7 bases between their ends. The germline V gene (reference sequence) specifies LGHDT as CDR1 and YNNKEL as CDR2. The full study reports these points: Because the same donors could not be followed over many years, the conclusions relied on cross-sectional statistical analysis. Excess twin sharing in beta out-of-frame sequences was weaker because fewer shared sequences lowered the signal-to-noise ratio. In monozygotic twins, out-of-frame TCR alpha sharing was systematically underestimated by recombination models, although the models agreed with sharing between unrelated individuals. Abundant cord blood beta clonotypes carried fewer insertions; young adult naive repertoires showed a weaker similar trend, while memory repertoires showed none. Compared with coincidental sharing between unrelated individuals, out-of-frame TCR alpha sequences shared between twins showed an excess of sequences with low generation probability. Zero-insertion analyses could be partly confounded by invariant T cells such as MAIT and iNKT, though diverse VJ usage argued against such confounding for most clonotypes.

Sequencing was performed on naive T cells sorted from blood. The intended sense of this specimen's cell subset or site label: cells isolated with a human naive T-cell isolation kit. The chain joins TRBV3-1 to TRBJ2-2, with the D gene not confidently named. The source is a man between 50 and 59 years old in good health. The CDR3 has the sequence CASSQVLSTGELFF. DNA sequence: TGTGCCAGCAGCCAAGTGCTGAGCACCGGGGAGCTGTTTTTT.